Listed below are T cell receptor beta chains from one sample, sequenced in a study of glioma-infiltrating T cells. TCRdb re-called the multiplex PCR reads with MiXCR, one entry per CDR3 protein. The sample includes some 190,000 distinct CDR3 sequences, about 32% seen only once; the top ten take 20% to 25%. The sequenced material came from glioma tissue, nonneoplastic brain tissue, or PBMCs (not recorded which). Receptors originate from a human donor with low-grade glioma or glioblastoma, undergoing nonglioma brain surgery, or in good health (not recorded which). The CDR3 runs from the conserved cysteine through the conserved F or W. The D gene is left open where the match is weak. Clone size is not always given. Where it is, it says once, few, many or a class for expanded clones.

>TRBV19|TRBD2|TRBJ2-5|many
CASSIGTRSPETQYF
TGTGCCAGTAGTATCGGGACTAGAAGCCCAGAGACCCAGTACTTC
>TRBV27|TRBD1|TRBJ1-6|many
CASSWGTGHNSPLHF
TGTGCCAGCAGTTGGGGGACAGGGCATAATTCACCCCTCCACTTT
>TRBV2|-|TRBJ2-7|many
CASSELPETYEQYF
TGTGCCAGCAGTGAACTTCCGGAGACCTACGAGCAGTACTTC
>TRBV4-3|-|TRBJ2-1|many
CASSQEWSANEQFF
TGCGCCAGCAGCCAAGAGTGGAGCGCCAATGAGCAGTTCTTC
>TRBV4-1|TRBD1|TRBJ2-7|-
CASSLDHRGSSYEQYF
TGCGCCAGCAGCCTTGATCACAGGGGTAGCTCCTACGAGCAGTACTTC
>TRBV5-1|TRBD2|TRBJ2-5|few
CASSKGLAETQYF
TGCGCCAGCAGCAAGGGACTAGCGGAGACCCAGTACTTC
>TRBV29-1|-|TRBJ2-3|many
CSAPSEGTDTQYF
TGCAGCGCTCCTAGTGAGGGAACAGATACGCAGTATTTT
>TRBV4-1|TRBD2|TRBJ2-5|-
CASSQDGVGGETQYF
TGCGCCAGCAGCCAAGACGGGGTGGGAGGGGAGACCCAGTACTTC
>TRBV27|-|TRBJ2-1|many
CASSSLLYRENEQFF
TGTGCCAGCAGTTCCCTTCTATACAGGGAAAATGAGCAGTTCTTC
>TRBV20-1|TRBD2|TRBJ2-1|many
CSARGLASSNEQFF
TGCAGTGCTAGAGGACTAGCGTCCTCCAATGAGCAGTTCTTC